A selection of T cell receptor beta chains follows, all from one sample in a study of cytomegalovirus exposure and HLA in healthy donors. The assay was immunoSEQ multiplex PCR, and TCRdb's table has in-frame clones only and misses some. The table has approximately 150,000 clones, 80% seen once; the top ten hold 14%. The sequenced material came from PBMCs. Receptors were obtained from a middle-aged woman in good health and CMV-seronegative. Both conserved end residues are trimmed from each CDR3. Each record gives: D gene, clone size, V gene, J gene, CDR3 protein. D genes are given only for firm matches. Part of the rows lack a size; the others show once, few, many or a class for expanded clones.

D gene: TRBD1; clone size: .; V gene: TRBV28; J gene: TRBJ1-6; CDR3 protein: ASSFNRGPYNSPLH
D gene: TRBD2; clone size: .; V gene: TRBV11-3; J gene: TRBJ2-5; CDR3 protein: ASSLEGGTETQY
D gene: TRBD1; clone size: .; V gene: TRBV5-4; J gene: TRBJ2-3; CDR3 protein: ASSPGQAFTDTQY
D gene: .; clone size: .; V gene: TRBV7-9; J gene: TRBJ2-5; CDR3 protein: ASSLGQAQETQY
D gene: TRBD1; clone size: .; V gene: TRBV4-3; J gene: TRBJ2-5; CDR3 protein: ASSQDPTGLGQETQY
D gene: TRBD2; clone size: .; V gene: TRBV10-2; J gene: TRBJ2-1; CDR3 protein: ASSEGGTSGRPSTYNEQF
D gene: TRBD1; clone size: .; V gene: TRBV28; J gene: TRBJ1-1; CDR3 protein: ASSSPTGTSTEAF
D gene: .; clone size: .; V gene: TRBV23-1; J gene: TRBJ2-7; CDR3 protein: ASTKTSRVNEQY
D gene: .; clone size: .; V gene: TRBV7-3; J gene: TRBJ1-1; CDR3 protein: ASSLQENTEAF
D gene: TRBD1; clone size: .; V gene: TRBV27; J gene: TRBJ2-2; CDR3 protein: ASRSGGADTGELF
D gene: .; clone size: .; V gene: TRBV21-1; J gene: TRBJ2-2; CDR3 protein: ASSSPGKSDTGELF
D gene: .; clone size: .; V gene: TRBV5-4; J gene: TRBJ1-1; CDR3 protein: ASSSQGETTEAF
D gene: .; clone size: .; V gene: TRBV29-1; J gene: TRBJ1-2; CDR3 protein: SVSVNRKVLNGYT
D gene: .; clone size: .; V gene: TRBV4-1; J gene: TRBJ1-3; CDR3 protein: ASSQSDGLSGNTIY
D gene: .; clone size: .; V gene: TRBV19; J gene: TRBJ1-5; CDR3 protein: ASSILGQRNQPQH
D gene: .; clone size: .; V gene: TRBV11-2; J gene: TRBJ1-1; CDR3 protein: ASSLFIRGFKNTEAF
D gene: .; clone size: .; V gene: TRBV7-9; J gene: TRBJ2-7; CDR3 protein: ASSQAGQYYEQY
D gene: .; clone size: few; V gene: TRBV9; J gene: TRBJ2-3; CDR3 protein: ASSVGGVSPTQY
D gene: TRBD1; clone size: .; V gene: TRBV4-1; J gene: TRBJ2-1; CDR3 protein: ASSQDLQGLVNEQF
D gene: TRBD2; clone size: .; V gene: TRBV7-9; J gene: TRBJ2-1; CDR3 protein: ASSSDGLAGHEQF
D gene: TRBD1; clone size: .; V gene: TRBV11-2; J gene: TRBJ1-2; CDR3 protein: ASSFTGQGIDGYT
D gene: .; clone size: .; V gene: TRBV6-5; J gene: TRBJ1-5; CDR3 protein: ASKQGTVNQPQH
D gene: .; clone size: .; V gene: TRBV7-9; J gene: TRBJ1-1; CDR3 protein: SSSLGSFSEAF
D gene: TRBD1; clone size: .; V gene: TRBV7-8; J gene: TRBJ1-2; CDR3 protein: ASSIGQGVYYGYT
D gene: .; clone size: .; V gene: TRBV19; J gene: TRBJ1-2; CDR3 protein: ASSAGQSVYGYT
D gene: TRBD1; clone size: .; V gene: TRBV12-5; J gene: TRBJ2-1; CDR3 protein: ASGTGTGTPNEQF
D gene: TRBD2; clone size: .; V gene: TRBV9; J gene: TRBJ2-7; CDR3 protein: ASSDWTSGRSYEQY
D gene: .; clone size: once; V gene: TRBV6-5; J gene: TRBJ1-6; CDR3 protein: ASRTDSSYNSPLH
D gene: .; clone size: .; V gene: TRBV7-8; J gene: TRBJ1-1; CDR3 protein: ASSWGIGGGLEAF
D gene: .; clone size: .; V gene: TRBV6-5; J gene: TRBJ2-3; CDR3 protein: ASSSGGQGVSDTQY
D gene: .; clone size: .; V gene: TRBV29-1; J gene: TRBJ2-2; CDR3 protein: SVERGPNTGELF
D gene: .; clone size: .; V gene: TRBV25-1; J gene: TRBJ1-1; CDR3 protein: ASSYDTDTEAF
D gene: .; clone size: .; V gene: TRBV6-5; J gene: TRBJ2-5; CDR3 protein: ASSYRHGGETQY
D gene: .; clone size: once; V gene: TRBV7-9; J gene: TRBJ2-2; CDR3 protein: ASSHQRAAGELF
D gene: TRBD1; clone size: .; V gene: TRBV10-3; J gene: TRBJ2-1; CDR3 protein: AISGNRGLYNEQF
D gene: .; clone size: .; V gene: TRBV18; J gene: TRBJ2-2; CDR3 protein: ASSPGTNTGELF
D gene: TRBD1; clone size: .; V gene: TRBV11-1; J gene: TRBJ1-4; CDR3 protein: ASGYDRGTNEKLF
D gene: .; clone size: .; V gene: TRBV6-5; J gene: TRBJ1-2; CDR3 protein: ASSGPMANYGYT
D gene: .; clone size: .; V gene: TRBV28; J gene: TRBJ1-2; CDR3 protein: ASSLRTSYT
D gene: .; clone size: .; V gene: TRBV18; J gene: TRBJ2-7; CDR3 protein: ASSPRTTGSYEQY
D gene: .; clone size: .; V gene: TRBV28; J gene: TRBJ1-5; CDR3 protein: ASTLGVKQGNQPQH